This TCR beta chain appears in the sequencing data of a study of blood T cell repertoires in COVID-19. Study-wide background: Samples of COVID-19 (acute and convalescent) were obtained from the United States, Italy and Spain.

Recruited during active infection, patients (from Seattle) were subsequently followed longitudinally. In the original processing: Reference gene primer amplification gave nucleated cell count estimates. TCRdb's table, derived via immunoSEQ multiplex PCR, lists solely in-frame clones and lacks some. Clone size and the V and J calls come from that table; the DNA yielded D and trimming. The data contain roughly 500,000 clones, 89% of them singletons. The germline CDR1 and CDR2 sequences are SEHNR and FQNEAQ (reference sequence). The junction had 6 bases not matched to a gene; V was cut back by 3 bases and J by 5 bases. CDR3 length: 14 amino acids. This clone has more than one count but fewer than ten.

The genes are TRBV7-9 and TRBJ2-7, with 8 positions matching TRBD1. This clonotype was sampled from a man between 18 and 29 years old with COVID-19, enrolled during active disease. The sample comprised peripheral blood. CDR3 in DNA: TGTGCCAGCAGCTTTGGCCAGGGGGCCAACGAGCAGTACTTC. It is translated as CASSFGQGANEQYF.